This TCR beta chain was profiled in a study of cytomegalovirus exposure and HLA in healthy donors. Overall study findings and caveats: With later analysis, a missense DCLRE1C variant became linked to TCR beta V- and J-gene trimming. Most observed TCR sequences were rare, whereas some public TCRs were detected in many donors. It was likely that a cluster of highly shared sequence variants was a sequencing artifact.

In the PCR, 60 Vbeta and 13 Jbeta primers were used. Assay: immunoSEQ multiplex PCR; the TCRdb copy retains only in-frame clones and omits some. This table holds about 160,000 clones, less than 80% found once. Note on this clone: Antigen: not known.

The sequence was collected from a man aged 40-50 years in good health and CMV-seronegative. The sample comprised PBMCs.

This CDR3 is CASSPANNYEQYF. Written as DNA, the CDR3 is TGTGCCAGCAGCCCCGCCAACAACTACGAGCAGTACTTC. This sequence joins TRBV7-2 and TRBJ2-7; D unclear. The V gene lost 5 bases and the J gene lost 3 bases, with 11 bases spanning the gap. The V gene's germline CDR1 is SGHTA and CDR2 FQGNSA. CDR3 length: 13 residues.